This TCR beta chain is from a study of shared clonotypes between healthy human individuals. Study-wide results and limits: Sharing across four donors was highest in naive CD4 (roughly 5%) and lowest in memory CD8 (approximately 0.4%).

Trimming left V 5 bases short and J 7 bases short, with 17 bases between. The germline V gene encodes CDR1 SGHAT and CDR2 FQNNGV. The CDR3 has 14 amino acids. The repertoire was sequenced with immunoSEQ multiplex PCR; TCRdb's copy has only in-frame clones and lacks some. The sample lists over 850,000 clones, around 82% occurring once. Details on this clone: Its cognate antigen is unknown.

The rearrangement joins TRBV11-2 to TRBJ1-2; D is ambiguous. Sequenced input: memory CD4+ T cells from PBMCs. Subset in this sample: CD45RA-negative fraction. This clonotype originated in a man aged 18-30 years in good health. Some clones in this sample may be carry-over from other donors' samples. This CDR3 is CASSPYDTAGGYTF. CDR3 bases: TGTGCCAGCAGCCCATACGACACAGCTGGTGGCTACACCTTC.